One sample yielded the 15 T cell receptor beta chains listed below, sequenced in a study of cytomegalovirus exposure and HLA in healthy donors. The PCR had 60 Vbeta and 13 Jbeta primers. Some clones are missing from TCRdb's copy, which holds only in-frame ones; the method was immunoSEQ multiplex PCR. The top ten hold less than 8.5% of the sample, which has 240,000 or so clones, around 81% seen once. The sample comprised PBMCs. Every receptor here comes from a woman in her sixties in good health and CMV-seropositive.

V and J are TRBV7-3 and TRBJ2-2; 8 bases map to TRBD1. CDR1 and CDR2 (germline): SGHTA, FQGTGA. The J segment lost 7 bases and the V segment lost 2 bases, leaving 3 bases of the junction unmatched. The CDR3 totals 14 residues. CDR3 bases: TGTGCCAGCAGCTTAGGAACAGGGGGCGGGGAGCTGTTTTTT. This translates into CASSLGTGGGELFF.

The chain uses TRBV4-2 and TRBJ2-5; D possibly corresponds to TRBD2 (6 bases). The V end lost 2 bases, the J end lost 2 bases, and 12 bases lay between the germline ends. In germline, CDR1 is LGHNA, CDR2 YNFKEQ. The CDR3 runs 15 residues. CDR3 nucleotides: TGTGCCAGCAGCCAAAGGGCCGGGACTCAAGAGACCCAGTACTTC. Encoded protein: CASSQRAGTQETQYF.

The chain has TRBV4-1 and TRBJ1-1; D unresolved. Between the trimmed V and J ends, which lost 1 base and 0 bases, there was a span of 15 bases. Germline V gene lookup returns CDR1 MGHRA and CDR2 YSYEKL. The CDR3 runs to 17 residues. The CDR3: CASSQGPGQTMNTEAFF. CDR3 nucleotide sequence: TGCGCCAGCAGCCAAGGCCCCGGGCAGACTATGAACACTGAAGCTTTCTTT.

The V call is TRBV10-3, the J call TRBJ2-7; possibly TRBD1 for D (5 bases). CDR1 ENHRY and CDR2 SYGVKD come from the germline V gene. This CDR3 contains 12 residues. V was cut by 5 bases and J by 4 bases, with 9 bases left in between. CDR3 in DNA: TGTGCCATCAGTAGGGGCGGATACGAGCAGTACTTC. Its protein is CAISRGGYEQYF.

This chain links TRBV30 with TRBJ2-5, with 7 bases fitting TRBD2. Germline loops: CDR1 GTSNPN, CDR2 SVGIG (reference sequence). The CDR3 runs to 13 residues. Germline trimming cut 2 bases from V and 5 bases from J; bases unmatched to any gene: 5. The CDR3 reads CAWSLGGTETQYF. In DNA, the CDR3 is TGTGCCTGGAGTTTGGGAGGGACGGAGACCCAGTACTTC. Full variable domain (remainder filled in from reference TRBV30 and TRBJ2-5): SQTIHQWPATLVQPVGSPLSLECTVEGTSNPNLYWYRQAAGRGLQLLFYSVGIGQISSEVPQNLSASRPQDRQFILSSKKLLLSDSGFYLCAWSLGGTETQYFGPGTRLLVL.

The rearrangement joins TRBV6-6 to TRBJ1-1, with 7 bases matching TRBD1. After removal of 7 bases from V and 1 base from J, the junction contained 9 bases not matched to a gene. CDR3 length: 15 amino acids. Germline CDR1 reads MNHNY; CDR2 reads SVGAGI (reference sequence). CDR3 bases: TGTGCCAGCACTTGGGACAGCGAGGGGAACACTGAAGCTTTCTTT. It yields the protein CASTWDSEGNTEAFF.

The chain joins TRBV11-2 to TRBJ1-5; D ambiguous. This CDR3 is 19 amino acids long. Germline loops: CDR1 SGHAT, CDR2 FQNNGV. V was cut by 5 bases and J by 6 bases, with 29 bases left in between. The CDR3 region is CASSLTGSPSGSGSQPQHF. As DNA, the CDR3 is TGTGCCAGCAGCCTCACCGGGAGCCCTTCGGGGAGTGGAAGTCAGCCCCAGCATTTT.

V gene TRBV19 combines with J gene TRBJ1-5; 11 bases match TRBD1. The CDR3 covers 17 residues. CDR1 and CDR2 from the germline V gene are LNHDA and SQIVND (reference sequence). J gave up 2 bases and V 3 bases, and 6 bases lay outside the gene matches. The CDR3 reads CASSMRTGGEGNQPQHF. In DNA, the CDR3 is TGTGCCAGTAGTATGCGGACAGGGGGCGAGGGCAATCAGCCCCAGCATTTT.

V is TRBV28 and J is TRBJ1-3, with a possible D match to TRBD1 (5 bases). From germline, CDR1 is MDHEN and CDR2 SYDVKM. The CDR3 has 17 amino acids. Trimming stripped 5 bases from V and 0 bases from J, with 17 bases between. The CDR3 reads CASSGIPTDLSGNTIYF. The CDR3 bases are TGTGCCAGCAGTGGTATACCGACAGACCTCTCTGGAAACACCATATATTTT.

The gene calls are TRBV5-1 and TRBJ2-3; TRBD1 aligns across 10 bases. The V segment lost 4 bases and the J segment 5 bases; nucleotides outside the gene matches: 7. Per germline, CDR1 SGHRS and CDR2 YFSETQ. This CDR3 spans 15 amino acids. The CDR3 here is CASSPGQGFLDTQYF. In nucleotides, the CDR3 is TGCGCCAGCAGCCCGGGACAGGGGTTTTTAGATACGCAGTATTTT.

The chain uses TRBV7-3 and TRBJ2-2, with 10 bases aligning to TRBD1. The CDR3 runs 16 residues. Trimming took 1 base from V and 5 from J; bases not matched to a gene: 4. CDR1 is SGHTA and CDR2 is FQGTGA in the germline V gene. For the CDR3, the DNA is TGTGCCAGCAGCTTAAGACAGGGGGCGATGACCGGGGAGCTGTTTTTT. Protein product: CASSLRQGAMTGELFF.

This sequence joins TRBV2 and TRBJ2-7; D possibly corresponds to TRBD1 (5 bases). The CDR3 runs to 14 residues. V lost 6 bases to trimming and J lost 1 base, with 13 bases between them. Germline CDR1 is SNHLY and CDR2 is FYNNEI. CDR3 residues: CASRVETASYEQYF. Here the CDR3 DNA reads TGTGCCAGCAGGGTCGAGACAGCTTCCTACGAGCAGTACTTC.

The CDR3 sequence is CASSSGGGNGYTF. The DNA for the CDR3 is TGTGCCAGCAGCTCTGGGGGGGGTAATGGCTACACCTTC. The gene calls are TRBV5-4 and TRBJ1-2; perhaps TRBD1 as D (5 bases). Per the germline V gene, CDR1 is SGHNT and CDR2 is YYREEE (reference sequence). V was pared by 3 bases and J by 6 bases, with 12 bases between. The CDR3 is 13 residues long.

The genes are TRBV2 and TRBJ2-5; D unresolved. The assigned J gene may be wrong: the sequence end matches TRBJ2-7 better. CDR1 and CDR2 from the germline V gene are SNHLY and FYNNEI. CDR3 length: 14 amino acids. Written as DNA, the CDR3 is TGTGCCAGCAGATCAAACAGAGCCATCTACGAGCAGTACTTC. Protein product: CASRSNRAIYEQYF.

The chain links TRBV4-1 to TRBJ2-7; D possibly corresponds to TRBD2 (6 bases). CDR3 size: 14 residues. The germline CDR1 and CDR2 sequences are MGHRA and YSYEKL. V lost 4 bases and J lost 3, with 13 bases in between. CDR3 in amino acids: CASSRILAVYEQYF. The CDR3 bases are TGCGCCAGCAGCCGGATACTAGCAGTCTACGAGCAGTACTTC.